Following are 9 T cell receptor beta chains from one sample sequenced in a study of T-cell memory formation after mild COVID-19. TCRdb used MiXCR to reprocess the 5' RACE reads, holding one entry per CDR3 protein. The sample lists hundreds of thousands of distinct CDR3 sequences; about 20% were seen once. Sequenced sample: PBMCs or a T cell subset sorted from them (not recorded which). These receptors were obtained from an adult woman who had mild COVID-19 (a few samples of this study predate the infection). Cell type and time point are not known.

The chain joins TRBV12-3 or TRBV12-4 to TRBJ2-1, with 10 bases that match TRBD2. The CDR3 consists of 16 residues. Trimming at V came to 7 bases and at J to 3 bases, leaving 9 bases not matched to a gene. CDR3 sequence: CASTDPSGSNYNEQFF. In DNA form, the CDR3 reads TGTGCCAGCACCGATCCTAGCGGGAGTAACTACAATGAGCAGTTCTTC.

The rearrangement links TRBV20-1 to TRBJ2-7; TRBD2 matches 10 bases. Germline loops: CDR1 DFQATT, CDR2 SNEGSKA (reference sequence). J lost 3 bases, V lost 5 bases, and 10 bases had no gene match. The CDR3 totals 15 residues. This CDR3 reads CSAYPRLAGGYEQYF. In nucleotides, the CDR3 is TGCAGTGCTTACCCGCGACTAGCGGGCGGCTACGAGCAGTACTTC.

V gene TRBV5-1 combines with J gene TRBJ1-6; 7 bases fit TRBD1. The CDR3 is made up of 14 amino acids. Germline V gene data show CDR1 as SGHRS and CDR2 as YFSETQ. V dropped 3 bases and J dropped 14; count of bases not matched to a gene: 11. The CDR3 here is CASSSGNRGKALHF. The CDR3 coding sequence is TGCGCCAGCAGCTCTGGGAACAGGGGAAAGGCCCTCCACTTT.

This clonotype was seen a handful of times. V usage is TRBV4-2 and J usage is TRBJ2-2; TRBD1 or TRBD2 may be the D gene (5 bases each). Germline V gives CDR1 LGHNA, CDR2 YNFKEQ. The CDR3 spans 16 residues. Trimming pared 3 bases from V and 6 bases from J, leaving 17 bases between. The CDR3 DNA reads TGTGCCAGCAGCCACGGGGCGAGGGACCGAGCCGGGGAGCTGTTTTTT. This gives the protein CASSHGARDRAGELFF.

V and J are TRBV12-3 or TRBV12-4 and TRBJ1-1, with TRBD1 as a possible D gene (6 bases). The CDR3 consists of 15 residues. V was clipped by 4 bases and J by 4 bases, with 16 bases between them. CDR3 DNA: TGTGCCAGCAGTTCCAGCCAGGGGTTCGGCACTGAAGCTTTCTTT. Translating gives CASSSSQGFGTEAFF.

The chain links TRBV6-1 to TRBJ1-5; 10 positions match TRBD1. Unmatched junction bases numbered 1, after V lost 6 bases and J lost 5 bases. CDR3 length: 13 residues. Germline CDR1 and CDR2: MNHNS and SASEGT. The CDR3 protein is CASSGTGDQPQHF. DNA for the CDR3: TGTGCCAGCAGCGGGACAGGGGATCAGCCCCAGCATTTT.

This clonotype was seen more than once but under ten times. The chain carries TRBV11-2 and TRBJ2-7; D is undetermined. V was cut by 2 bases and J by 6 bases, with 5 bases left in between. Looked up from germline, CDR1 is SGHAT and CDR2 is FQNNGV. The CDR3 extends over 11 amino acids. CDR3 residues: CASSLLLEQYF. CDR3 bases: TGTGCCAGCAGCTTATTACTCGAGCAGTACTTC.

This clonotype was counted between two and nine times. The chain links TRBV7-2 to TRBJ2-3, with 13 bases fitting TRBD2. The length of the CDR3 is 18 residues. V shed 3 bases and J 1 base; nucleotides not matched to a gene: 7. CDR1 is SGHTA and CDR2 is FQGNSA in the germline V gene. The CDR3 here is CASSFGGLAGPRTDTQYF. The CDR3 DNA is TGTGCCAGCAGCTTCGGGGGACTAGCGGGGCCACGCACAGATACGCAGTATTTT.

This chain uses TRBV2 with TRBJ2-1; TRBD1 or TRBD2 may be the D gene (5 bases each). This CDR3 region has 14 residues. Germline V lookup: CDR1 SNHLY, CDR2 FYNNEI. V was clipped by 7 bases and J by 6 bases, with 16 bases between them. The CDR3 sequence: CASKRGLLSNEQFF. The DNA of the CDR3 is TGTGCCAGCAAGAGGGGCCTTTTATCCAATGAGCAGTTCTTC.